The clone carrying this T cell receptor (beta chain) has just one count. Its antigen remains unidentified. The final CDR3 position lacks the conserved phenylalanine or tryptophan, pointing to a likely read error. CDR1 and CDR2 from the germline V gene are SGHAT and FQNNGV. This CDR3 comprises 16 residues. Making TCR beta cDNA involved 400 to 600 ng total RNA and a constant-region primer. Amplification in three nested multiplex PCR rounds with slightly modified ARM-PCR gave rise to TCR beta libraries. Amplification in the first two PCR rounds was performed using TRBV1-TRBV30 forward primers and a C-beta reverse primer for 10 cycles each. Using its own MiXCR run on the multiplex PCR reads, TCRdb lists one record per CDR3 protein. The data hold approximately 30,000 distinct CDR3 sequences, with 76% observed a single time. Co-extraction yielded RNA and DNA from about 20-30 mg of unsorted bulk tissue. No patient had received treatment, and all had chronic HBV infection.

The data belong to a study of tumor-infiltrating lymphocytes in primary liver carcinoma. Study details: The cohort included men and women aged 30 to 69 years.

Points from the study as a whole: Pairs of tumor regions overlapped more than tumor-adjacent and tumor-blood pairs did. Tumor samples exhibited a significantly greater top-250-clone fraction than blood samples (p = 0.039).

The sequence came from a man aged 35 to 55 with primary liver carcinoma and hepatitis B virus infection. This rearrangement joins TRBV11-2 to TRBJ2-6, with TRBD1 matching over 9 bases. Material: liver tumor tissue from sampling region 5. Stated subset: tumor region T5, tumor centre. Here the CDR3 reads CASNSGTGPGANVLTI. CDR3 DNA: TGTGCCAGCAACTCGGGGACAGGGCCTGGTGCCAACGTCCTGACTATC.